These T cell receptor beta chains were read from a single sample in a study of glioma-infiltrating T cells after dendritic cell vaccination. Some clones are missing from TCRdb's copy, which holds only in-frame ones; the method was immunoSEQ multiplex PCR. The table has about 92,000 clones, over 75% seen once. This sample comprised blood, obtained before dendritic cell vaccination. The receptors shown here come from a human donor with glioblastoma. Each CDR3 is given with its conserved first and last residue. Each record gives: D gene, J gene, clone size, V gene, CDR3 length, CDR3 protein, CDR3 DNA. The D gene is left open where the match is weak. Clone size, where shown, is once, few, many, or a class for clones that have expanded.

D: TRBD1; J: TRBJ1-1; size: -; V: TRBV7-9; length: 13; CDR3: CASSLGTGGGAFF; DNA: TGTGCCAGCAGCTTAGGCACAGGGGGTGGAGCTTTCTTT
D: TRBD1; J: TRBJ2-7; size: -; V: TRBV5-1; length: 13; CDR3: CASSAGTAYEQYF; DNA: TGCGCCAGCAGCGCCGGGACAGCCTACGAGCAGTACTTC
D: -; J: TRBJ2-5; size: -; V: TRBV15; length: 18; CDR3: CATSRESAESPTQETQYF; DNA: TGTGCCACCAGCAGAGAAAGTGCAGAAAGTCCAACCCAAGAGACCCAGTACTTC
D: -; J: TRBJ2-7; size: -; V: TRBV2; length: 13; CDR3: CASSVGRSYEQYF; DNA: TGTGCCAGCAGTGTCGGCAGGTCCTACGAGCAGTACTTC
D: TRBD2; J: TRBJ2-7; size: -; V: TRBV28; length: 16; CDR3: CASSGEVLAGIDEQYF; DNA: TGTGCCAGCAGTGGGGAAGTACTAGCGGGAATAGACGAGCAGTACTTC
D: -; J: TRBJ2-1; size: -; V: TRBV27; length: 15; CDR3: CASSLTGSLYNEQFF; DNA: TGTGCCAGCAGTCTAACAGGCAGTCTCTACAATGAGCAGTTCTTC
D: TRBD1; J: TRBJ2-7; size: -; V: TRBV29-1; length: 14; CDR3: CSIQGQGASYEQYF; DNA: TGCAGCATCCAGGGACAGGGGGCCTCCTACGAGCAGTACTTC
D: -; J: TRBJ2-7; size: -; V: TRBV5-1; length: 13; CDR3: CASSLASVYEQYF; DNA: TGCGCCAGCAGCCTAGCGTCAGTATACGAGCAGTACTTC
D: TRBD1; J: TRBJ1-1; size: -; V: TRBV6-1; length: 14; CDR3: CASSPQGVMAEAFF; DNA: TGTGCCAGCAGCCCACAGGGGGTGATGGCTGAAGCTTTCTTT
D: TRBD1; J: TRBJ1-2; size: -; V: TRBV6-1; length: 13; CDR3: CASGTGQIYGYTF; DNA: TGTGCCAGCGGGACAGGGCAAATCTATGGCTACACCTTC
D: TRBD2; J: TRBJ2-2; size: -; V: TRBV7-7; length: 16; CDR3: CASSPGTSGGIGELFF; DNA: TGTGCCAGCAGCCCCGGGACTAGCGGGGGTATCGGGGAGCTGTTTTTT
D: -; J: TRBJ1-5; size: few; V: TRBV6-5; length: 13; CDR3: CASGPDRYQPQHF; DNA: TGTGCCAGCGGACCAGACAGATATCAGCCCCAGCATTTT
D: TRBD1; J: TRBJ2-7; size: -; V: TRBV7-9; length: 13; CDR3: CASSTTGGNEQYF; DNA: TGTGCCAGCAGCACGACAGGGGGCAACGAGCAGTACTTC
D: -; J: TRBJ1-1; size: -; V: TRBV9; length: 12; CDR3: CASSARNTEAFF; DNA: TGTGCCAGCAGCGCGCGGAACACTGAAGCTTTCTTT
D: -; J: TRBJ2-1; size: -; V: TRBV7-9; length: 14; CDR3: CASSLRQGYNEQFF; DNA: TGTGCCAGCAGCTTACGTCAGGGGTACAATGAGCAGTTCTTC
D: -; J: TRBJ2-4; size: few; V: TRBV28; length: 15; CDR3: CASSLWKSGKNIQYF; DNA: TGTGCCAGCAGTTTATGGAAATCAGGCAAAAACATTCAGTACTTC
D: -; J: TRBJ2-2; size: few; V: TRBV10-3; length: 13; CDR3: CAVATGKVGELFF; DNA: TGTGCCGTAGCAACAGGGAAGGTTGGGGAGCTGTTTTTT
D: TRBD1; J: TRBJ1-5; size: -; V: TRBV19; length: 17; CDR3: CASSASGQTFSNQPQHF; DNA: TGTGCCAGTAGTGCCTCGGGACAGACCTTTAGCAATCAGCCCCAGCATTTT
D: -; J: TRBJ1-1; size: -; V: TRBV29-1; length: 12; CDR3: CSVKRGNTEAFF; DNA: TGCAGCGTAAAAAGGGGGAACACTGAAGCTTTCTTT
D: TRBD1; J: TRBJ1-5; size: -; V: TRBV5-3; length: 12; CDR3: CARSLDRGPNDF; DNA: TGTGCCAGAAGCCTGGACAGGGGGCCGAATGATTTT
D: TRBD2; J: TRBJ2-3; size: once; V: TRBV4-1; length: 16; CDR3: CASSPRLAGGSDTQYF; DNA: TGCGCCAGCAGCCCCAGACTAGCGGGGGGGTCAGATACGCAGTATTTT
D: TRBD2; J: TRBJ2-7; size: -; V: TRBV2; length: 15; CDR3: CASKVWSGSWYEQYF; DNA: TGTGCCAGCAAGGTTTGGAGCGGGAGCTGGTACGAGCAGTACTTC
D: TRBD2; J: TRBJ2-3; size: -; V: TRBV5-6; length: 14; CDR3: CASSLRGGTDTQYF; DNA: TGTGCCAGCAGCTTGCGGGGGGGAACAGATACGCAGTATTTT
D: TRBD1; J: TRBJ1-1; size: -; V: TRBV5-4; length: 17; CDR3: CASSLRDRGRFGTEAFF; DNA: TGTGCCAGCAGCTTACGGGACAGGGGGCGCTTTGGCACTGAAGCTTTCTTT
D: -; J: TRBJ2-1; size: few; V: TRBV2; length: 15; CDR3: CASSRRGGARDEQFF; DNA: TGTGCCAGCAGCCGGAGGGGCGGGGCGCGTGATGAGCAGTTCTTC
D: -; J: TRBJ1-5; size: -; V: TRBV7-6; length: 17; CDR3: CASSSPIKNPANQPQHF; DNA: TGTGCCAGCAGCTCCCCTATCAAAAACCCCGCCAATCAGCCCCAGCATTTT
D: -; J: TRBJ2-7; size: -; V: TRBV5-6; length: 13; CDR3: CASSLRPGYEQYF; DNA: TGTGCCAGCAGCTTGAGGCCAGGGTACGAGCAGTACTTC
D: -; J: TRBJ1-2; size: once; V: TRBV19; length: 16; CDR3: CASSIAVTAIGYGYTF; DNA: TGTGCCAGTAGTATAGCTGTGACAGCCATCGGCTATGGCTACACCTTC
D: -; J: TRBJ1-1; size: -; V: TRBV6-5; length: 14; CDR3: CASSYRADGTEAFF; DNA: TGTGCCAGCAGTTACCGTGCCGACGGGACTGAAGCTTTCTTT
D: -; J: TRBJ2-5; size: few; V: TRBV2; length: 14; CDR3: CASSGVEFWETQYF; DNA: TGTGCCAGCAGTGGAGTCGAGTTTTGGGAGACCCAGTACTTC
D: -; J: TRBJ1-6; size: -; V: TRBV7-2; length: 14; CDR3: CASSLTPGNSPLHF; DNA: TGTGCCAGCAGCTTAACCCCAGGGAATTCACCCCTCCACTTT
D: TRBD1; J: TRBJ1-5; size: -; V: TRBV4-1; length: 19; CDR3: CASSQAARTGTGISQPQHF; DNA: TGCGCCAGCAGCCAAGCCGCCCGAACCGGGACAGGGATCTCTCAGCCCCAGCATTTT
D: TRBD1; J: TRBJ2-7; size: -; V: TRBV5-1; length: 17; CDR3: CASSLGVTGLDAYEQYF; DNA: TGCGCCAGCAGCTTGGGGGTGACAGGGCTGGATGCCTACGAGCAGTACTTC
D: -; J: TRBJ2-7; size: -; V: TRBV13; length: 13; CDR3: CASSLGGDYEQYF; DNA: TGTGCCAGCAGCTTAGGCGGAGACTACGAGCAGTACTTC
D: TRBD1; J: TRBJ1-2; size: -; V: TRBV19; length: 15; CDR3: CATSLDRGISNGYTF; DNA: TGTGCCACCTCACTCGACAGGGGGATTAGCAATGGCTACACCTTC
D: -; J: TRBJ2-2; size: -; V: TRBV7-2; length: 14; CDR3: CASSLVGSGGELFF; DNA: TGTGCCAGCAGCTTAGTCGGTAGCGGCGGGGAGCTGTTTTTT
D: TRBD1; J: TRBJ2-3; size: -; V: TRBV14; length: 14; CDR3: CASSPYRGTDTQYF; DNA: TGTGCCAGCAGCCCTTACAGGGGAACAGATACGCAGTATTTT
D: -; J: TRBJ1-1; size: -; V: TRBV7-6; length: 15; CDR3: CASSTDGTLYAEAFF; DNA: TGTGCCAGCAGCACCGACGGGACACTTTATGCTGAAGCTTTCTTT
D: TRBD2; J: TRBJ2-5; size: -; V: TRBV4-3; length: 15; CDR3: CASSQDGGVQETQYF; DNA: TGCGCCAGCAGCCAAGACGGGGGGGTCCAAGAGACCCAGTACTTC
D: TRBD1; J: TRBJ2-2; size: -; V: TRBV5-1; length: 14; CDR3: CASSWTGFTGELFF; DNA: TGCGCCAGCAGCTGGACAGGATTCACCGGGGAGCTGTTTTTT
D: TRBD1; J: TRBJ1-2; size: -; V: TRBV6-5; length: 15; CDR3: CASSYSGTGDYGYTF; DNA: TGTGCCAGCAGTTACTCCGGGACAGGGGACTATGGCTACACCTTC
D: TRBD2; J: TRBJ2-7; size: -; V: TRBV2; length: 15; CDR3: CASSESSGRSYEQYF; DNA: TGTGCCAGCAGTGAATCTAGCGGGAGGTCCTACGAGCAGTACTTC
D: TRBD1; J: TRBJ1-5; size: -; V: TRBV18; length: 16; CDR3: CASSPDGTVSNQPQHF; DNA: TGTGCCAGCTCACCGGATGGGACAGTTAGCAATCAGCCCCAGCATTTT
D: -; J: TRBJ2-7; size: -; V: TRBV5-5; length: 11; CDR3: CASTPGYEQYF; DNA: TGTGCTAGCACCCCGGGCTACGAGCAGTACTTC
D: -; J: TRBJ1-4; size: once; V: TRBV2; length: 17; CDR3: CASRRGAGEEGGEKLFF; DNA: TGTGCCAGCAGGAGGGGTGCAGGGGAAGAAGGAGGAGAAAAACTGTTTTTT
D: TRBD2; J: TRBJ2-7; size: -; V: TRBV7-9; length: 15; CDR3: CASTHGTSGDYEQYF; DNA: TGTGCCAGCACCCATGGGACTAGCGGGGATTACGAGCAGTACTTC
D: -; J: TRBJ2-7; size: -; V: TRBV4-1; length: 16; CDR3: CASSQEEGQGLYEQYF; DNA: TGCGCCAGCAGCCAAGAGGAAGGGCAGGGGCTCTACGAGCAGTACTTC
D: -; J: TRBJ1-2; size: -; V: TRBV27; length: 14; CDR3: CARPQGLGKYGYTF; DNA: TGTGCCAGACCACAGGGATTGGGCAAGTATGGCTACACCTTC
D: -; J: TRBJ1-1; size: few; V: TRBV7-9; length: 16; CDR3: CASSLGVIGVNTEAFF; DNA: TGTGCCAGCAGCTTAGGGGTTATAGGGGTGAACACTGAAGCTTTCTTT
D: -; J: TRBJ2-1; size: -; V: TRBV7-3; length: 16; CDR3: CASSSLGASGYNEQFF; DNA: TGTGCCAGCAGCTCTTTGGGGGCCTCTGGCTACAATGAGCAGTTCTTC
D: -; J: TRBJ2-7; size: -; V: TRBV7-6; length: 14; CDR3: CASSLRREGGEQYF; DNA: TGTGCCAGCAGCTTAAGAAGAGAGGGCGGCGAGCAGTACTTC
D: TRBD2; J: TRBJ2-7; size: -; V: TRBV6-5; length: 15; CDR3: CASRPLGGWTYEQYF; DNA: TGTGCCAGCAGACCCCTGGGGGGGTGGACCTACGAGCAGTACTTC
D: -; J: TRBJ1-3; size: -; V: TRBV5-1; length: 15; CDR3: CASSLVQGPGNTIYF; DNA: TGCGCCAGCAGCTTGGTACAGGGACCTGGAAACACCATATATTTT
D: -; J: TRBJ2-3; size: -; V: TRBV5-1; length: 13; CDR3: CASSLAGTDTQYF; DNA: TGCGCCAGCAGCTTGGCCGGCACAGATACGCAGTATTTT